The clone carrying this T cell receptor beta chain was observed at least ten times. Its antigen is currently unknown. The CDR3 sequence is 13 residues long. V lost 2 bases, J lost 5 bases, and 10 bases lay in between. CDR1 is WNHNN, CDR2 SYGVQD, per germline (reference sequence). The data stem from a study of blood T cells in healthy people across ages. General study points: Donor CMV status was unknown, possibly confounding expanded clonotype changes. Samples with more naive T cells showed higher observed beta diversity.

Total RNA amounts of at least 6 micrograms were extracted per sample. A J-beta primer mix and a sample-barcoded 5' primer were used in a second PCR of about 7 to 12 cycles. A tag from a template-switch adaptor with 12 random nucleotides marked each cDNA molecule. TCRdb re-called the 5' RACE reads with MiXCR, one entry per CDR3 protein. The table includes some 800,000 distinct CDR3 sequences, around 42% detected once. The J gene is TRBJ2-7, the V gene TRBV10-1; D possibly uses TRBD1 or TRBD2 (5 bases each). This TCR came from a man between 60 and 75 years old in good health. Sequencing was performed on blood. CDR3 DNA: TGCGCCAGCAGTGAGGGGGGTCGAGACGAGCAGTACTTC. Amino acid sequence: CASSEGGRDEQYF.